The present T cell receptor (beta chain) was sequenced within a study of blood T cell repertoires in COVID-19. The overall study: Material from acute and convalescent COVID-19 was sourced from the United States, Italy and Spain. T cells, B-cell-depleted T cells, or PBMCs provided the cDNA or gDNA that served as material.

In the original processing: It was from reference gene primer amplification that nucleated cell counts were estimated. Clones were sequenced by immunoSEQ multiplex PCR, and TCRdb holds only the in-frame ones, with some missing. That table gives V, J and clone size, and the DNA gave D and trimming. The table shows around 120,000 clones, with over 80% occurring only once. The CDR3 has 14 residues. The germline V gene has CDR1 SGHAT and CDR2 FQNNGV. V lost 2 bases, J lost 1 base, and 8 bases lay in between. The V call is TRBV11-2, the J call TRBJ1-1; D not resolved. The source material was peripheral blood. The receptor's source is a man aged 65 to 85 with acute or convalescent COVID-19. This CDR3 is CASSLSAWNTEAFF. The CDR3 DNA follows: TGTGCCAGCAGCTTAAGCGCGTGGAACACTGAAGCTTTCTTT.